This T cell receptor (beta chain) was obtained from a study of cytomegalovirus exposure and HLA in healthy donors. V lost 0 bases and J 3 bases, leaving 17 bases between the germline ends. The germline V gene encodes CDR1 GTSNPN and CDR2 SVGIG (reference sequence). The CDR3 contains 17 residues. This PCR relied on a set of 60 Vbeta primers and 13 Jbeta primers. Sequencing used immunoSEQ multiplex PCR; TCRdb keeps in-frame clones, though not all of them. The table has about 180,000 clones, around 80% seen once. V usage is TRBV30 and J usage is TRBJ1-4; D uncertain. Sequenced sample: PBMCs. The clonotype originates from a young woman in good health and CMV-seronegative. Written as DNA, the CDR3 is TGTGCCTGGAGTGTTAAAAGGCGGTGGAGGCCTAATGAAAAACTGTTTTTT. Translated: CAWSVKRRWRPNEKLFF. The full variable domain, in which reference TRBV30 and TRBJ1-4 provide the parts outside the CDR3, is SQTIHQWPATLVQPVGSPLSLECTVEGTSNPNLYWYRQAAGRGLQLLFYSVGIGQISSEVPQNLSASRPQDRQFILSSKKLLLSDSGFYLCAWSVKRRWRPNEKLFFGSGTQLSVL.